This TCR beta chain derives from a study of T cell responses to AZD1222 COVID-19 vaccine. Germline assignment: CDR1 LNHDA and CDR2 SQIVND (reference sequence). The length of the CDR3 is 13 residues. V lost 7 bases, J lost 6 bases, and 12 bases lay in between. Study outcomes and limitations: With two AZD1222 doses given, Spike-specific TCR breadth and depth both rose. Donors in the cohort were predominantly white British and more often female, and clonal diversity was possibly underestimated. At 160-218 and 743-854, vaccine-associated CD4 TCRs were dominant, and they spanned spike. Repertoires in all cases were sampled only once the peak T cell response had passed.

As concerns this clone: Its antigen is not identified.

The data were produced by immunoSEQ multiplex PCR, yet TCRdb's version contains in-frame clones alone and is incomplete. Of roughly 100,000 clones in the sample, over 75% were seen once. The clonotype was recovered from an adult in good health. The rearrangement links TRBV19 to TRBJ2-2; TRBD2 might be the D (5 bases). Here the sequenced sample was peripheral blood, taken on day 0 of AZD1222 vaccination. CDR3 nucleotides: TGTGCCAGTATGAGGGAACTAGCCGGGGAGCTGTTTTTT. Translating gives CASMRELAGELFF.